These T cell receptor beta chains were read from a single sample in a study of cytomegalovirus exposure and HLA in healthy donors. TCRdb keeps only in-frame clones here, not all; method: immunoSEQ multiplex PCR. This repertoire shows 200,000 to 250,000 clones, roughly 88% found once; its top ten account for about 14%. Material: PBMCs. The receptors derive from a woman aged 25 to 45 in good health and CMV-seropositive. Each CDR3 is given with its conserved first and last residue. D genes are given only for firm matches. Clone size is stated in some rows and not others, as once, few, many or a class when expanded.

once,TRBD1,TRBJ1-2,TRBV12-5,TGTGCTAGTGGTTTGGGACAGGGTGGCGGCTACACCTTC,CASGLGQGGGYTF
few,.,TRBJ2-7,TRBV10-3,TGTGCCATCAAGGGGGGGGGTGTTACCTACGAGCAGTACTTC,CAIKGGGVTYEQYF
.,.,TRBJ1-2,TRBV7-8,TGTGCCAGCAGCTTAGCGCTCGAATCTTCCTATGGCTACACCTTC,CASSLALESSYGYTF
.,TRBD1,TRBJ2-6,TRBV30,TGTGCCTGGAGTCCTGCCGGGACAGGGTTTCTCTCTGGGGCCAACGTCCTGACTTTC,CAWSPAGTGFLSGANVLTF
.,TRBD1,TRBJ1-2,TRBV6-1,TGTGCCAGCAGTGGTACCGTACCGGGACAGGGAACCGGAGCCTATGGCTACACCTTC,CASSGTVPGQGTGAYGYTF
.,.,TRBJ1-2,TRBV25-1,TGTGCCAGCAGTGCGACAGTTTATGGCTACACCTTC,CASSATVYGYTF
.,.,TRBJ2-1,TRBV2,TGTGCCAGCAGTGAGTTTCCGTACAATGAGCAGTTCTTC,CASSEFPYNEQFF
.,.,TRBJ1-1,TRBV4-2,TGTGCCAGCAGCCAACCCCCAGTCCCGAACACTGAAGCTTTCTTT,CASSQPPVPNTEAFF
.,TRBD2,TRBJ2-7,TRBV6-5,TGTGCCAGCAGTCTCTCTAGCGGCTCCTACGAGCAGTACTTC,CASSLSSGSYEQYF
.,.,TRBJ1-2,TRBV12-5,TGTGCTAGTGGTTTGGTACAGTACTATGGCTACACCTTC,CASGLVQYYGYTF
few,.,TRBJ2-5,TRBV30,TGTGCCTGGAGTGTGCTGCAAGAGACCCAGTACTTC,CAWSVLQETQYF
.,.,TRBJ2-3,TRBV25-1,TGTGCCAGCAGTGACCCGACGCAAGATACGCAGTATTTT,CASSDPTQDTQYF
.,TRBD2,TRBJ2-7,TRBV27,TGTGCCAGCAGTAGAAGCGGGAACTACGAGCAGTACTTC,CASSRSGNYEQYF
.,TRBD1,TRBJ1-2,TRBV6-5,TGTGCCATATGGACAGGGAACTATGGCTACACCTTC,CAIWTGNYGYTF
.,TRBD1,TRBJ1-5,TRBV27,TGTGCCAGCAGTTTAGGACAGGACTATCAGCCCCAGCATTTT,CASSLGQDYQPQHF
.,.,TRBJ2-5,TRBV6-5,TGTGCCAGCAGTCAACTAGCTCAAGAGACCCAGTACTTC,CASSQLAQETQYF
.,.,TRBJ2-7,TRBV4-1,TGCGCCAGCAGCCAAGGACCACTAGTAATCGAGCAGTACTTC,CASSQGPLVIEQYF
.,.,TRBJ2-3,TRBV15,TGTGCCACCAGCAGTGGACGGAACACAGATACGCAGTATTTT,CATSSGRNTDTQYF
.,TRBD2,TRBJ2-2,TRBV9,TGTGCCAGCAGCACTCGGGCTATAGCGGGAGGGAACACCGGGGAGCTGTTTTTT,CASSTRAIAGGNTGELFF
.,TRBD2,TRBJ2-1,TRBV30,TGTGCCTGGAGCGGGACTAGCGGCTGGCATGAGCAGTTCTTC,CAWSGTSGWHEQFF
many,TRBD1,TRBJ2-3,TRBV4-3,TGCGCCAGCAGCCAAGATTGGGGACAGGGGTCAGATACGCAGTATTTT,CASSQDWGQGSDTQYF
.,TRBD1,TRBJ2-7,TRBV28,TGTGCCAGCAGGGAGACAGGGTCCGAGCAGTACTTC,CASRETGSEQYF